The source of this TCR beta chain is a study of CD8+CD57+ T cells in acquired aplastic anemia. This clonotype came up many times. Selection for sequencing was limited to patients who had shown CD8+CD57+ cell expansion by flow cytometry. TCR beta VDJ and CDR3 were profiled, and genomic DNA was the template. Each CDR3 protein is one row after TCRdb ran MiXCR on the reads. The sample lists about 120,000 distinct CDR3 sequences; 55% to 70% were seen once. The sequence was collected from a human donor with aplastic anemia. The source material was sorted CD4+, CD8+, or CD8+CD57+ T cells (not recorded which) from PBMCs.

In DNA, the CDR3 is TGTGCCAGCAGTTTTAGGCCAGGGCCAGGCTACGAGCAGTACTTC. It is translated as CASSFRPGPGYEQYF. The chain employs TRBV12-3 or TRBV12-4 and TRBJ2-7; weak D call: TRBD1 (5 bases). The CDR3 covers 15 residues. Trimming removed 3 bases at V and 3 bases at J, with 15 bases between.